The 25 T cell receptor beta chains in this list originate from one sample, sequenced in a study of blood T cell repertoires in COVID-19. Assay used: immunoSEQ multiplex PCR; TCRdb lists only in-frame clones, some missing. In the table there are about 370,000 clones, roughly 91% of which are singletons. What was sequenced was PBMCs or T cells enriched from blood (not recorded which). These receptors all come from a woman in her 30s who had recovered from COVID-19.

V usage is TRBV5-4 and J usage is TRBJ1-1, with unresolved D. Trimming took 7 bases from V and 3 from J, leaving 16 bases between them. There are 14 residues in the CDR3. In germline, CDR1 is SGHNT, CDR2 YYREEE (reference sequence). The CDR3: CASGTGGRDTEAFF. The CDR3 DNA follows: TGTGCCAGCGGAACGGGAGGGCGGGACACTGAAGCTTTCTTT.

V gene TRBV4-1 combines with J gene TRBJ2-7; D ambiguous. The ends were cut back, 0 bases at V and 4 bases at J, with 13 bases in the middle. This CDR3 contains 15 residues. Per germline, CDR1 MGHRA and CDR2 YSYEKL. The CDR3 region has the DNA TGCGCCAGCAGCCAAGAGGCAGCGCGCCAGTACGAGCAGTACTTC. Its translation: CASSQEAARQYEQYF.

The CDR3 loop reads CSVDPGTGGDTQYF. In DNA form, the CDR3 reads TGCAGCGTTGACCCAGGGACAGGGGGAGATACGCAGTATTTT. The chain couples TRBV29-1 to TRBJ2-3, with 11 bases lining up with TRBD1. Germline trimming cut 3 bases from V and 5 bases from J; bases unmatched to any gene: 4. CDR1 is SQVTM, CDR2 ANQGSEA, per germline. The CDR3 runs to 14 residues.

This clone was seen only once. This chain joins TRBV2 and TRBJ1-1; possible D gene TRBD1, 5 bases. With 5 bases removed from V and 5 bases from J, the gap between germline ends came to 12 bases. Germline V CDR1 and CDR2: SNHLY, FYNNEI. The CDR3 contains 13 residues. CDR3: CASSIGGGTEAFF. Written as DNA, the CDR3 is TGTGCCAGCAGTATTGGGGGAGGGACTGAAGCTTTCTTT.

This chain connects TRBV7-3 to TRBJ1-2, with a possible D match to TRBD1 (6 bases). The CDR3 covers 14 residues. V dropped 2 bases and J dropped 2 bases, with 9 bases sitting between them. Germline V CDR1 and CDR2: SGHTA, FQGTGA. The CDR3 sequence is CASSLGDTNYGYTF. CDR3 coding DNA: TGTGCCAGCAGCTTAGGGGACACGAACTATGGCTACACCTTC.

The gene calls are TRBV6-1 and TRBJ2-7; the D gene is possibly TRBD2 (5 bases). The V gene lost 1 base and the J gene lost 1 base, with 11 bases spanning the gap. There are 15 residues in the CDR3. Looked up from germline, CDR1 is MNHNS and CDR2 is SASEGT. Here the CDR3 reads CASSEELASSYEQYF. In DNA, the CDR3 is TGTGCCAGCAGTGAAGAATTAGCGTCATCCTACGAGCAGTACTTC.

This clone was found once. This rearrangement joins TRBV28 to TRBJ1-2, with D uncertain. Trimming pared 2 bases from V and 0 bases from J, leaving 10 bases between. CDR1 and CDR2 (germline): MDHEN, SYDVKM. The CDR3 covers 15 residues. In DNA, the CDR3 is TGTGCCAGCAGTTTAGGAGTATTCCCTAACTATGGCTACACCTTC. Its protein is CASSLGVFPNYGYTF.

This chain joins TRBV28 and TRBJ1-1, with D possibly matching TRBD1 (6 bases). The CDR3 totals 16 residues. V lost 5 bases and J 5 bases, leaving 21 bases between the germline ends. The germline CDR1 and CDR2 sequences are MDHEN and SYDVKM. In nucleotides, the CDR3 is TGTGCCAGCAGTCCTGCCGGGGGGCTCGGAGGGACTGAAGCTTTCTTT. Translation: CASSPAGGLGGTEAFF.

The chain is built from TRBV11-2 and TRBJ2-3, with D uncertain. Germline V gene lookup returns CDR1 SGHAT and CDR2 FQNNGV. Trimming cost V 0 bases and J 1 base, with 11 bases left between them. The CDR3 spans 16 residues. The DNA for the CDR3 is TGTGCCAGCAGCTTAGATCGCCCCTCAGGCACAGATACGCAGTATTTT. This sequence encodes CASSLDRPSGTDTQYF.

V is TRBV3-1 (or the pseudogene TRBV3-2) and J is TRBJ2-2; 8 bases match TRBD2. CDR1 LGHDT and CDR2 YNNKEL come from the germline V gene (reference sequence). The CDR3 is 20 amino acids. Trimming at V came to 0 bases and at J to 3 bases, leaving 15 bases not matched to a gene. The CDR3 DNA is TGTGCCAGCAGCCAAGATGGTACCAGCGGGAGACTCGGGGACACCGGGGAGCTGTTTTTT. It is translated as CASSQDGTSGRLGDTGELFF.

The chain links TRBV12-3 or TRBV12-4 to TRBJ2-3; D remains unclear. V lost 3 bases, J lost 4 bases, and 8 bases lay in between. This CDR3 is built from 13 residues. The CDR3 is CASSFSPADTQYF. CDR3 DNA: TGTGCCAGCAGTTTTTCGCCAGCAGATACGCAGTATTTT.

This clone came up once. The gene calls are TRBV28 and TRBJ2-2, with D possibly TRBD2 on 5 matching bases. Germline loops: CDR1 MDHEN, CDR2 SYDVKM. V lost 7 bases to trimming and J lost 3 bases, with 12 bases between them. The CDR3 consists of 14 residues. The CDR3 DNA reads TGTGCCAGCACCCGTTACGGGGACACCGGGGAGCTGTTTTTT. Encoded protein: CASTRYGDTGELFF.

The rearrangement joins TRBV29-1 to TRBJ2-7; 9 bases are shared with TRBD1. CDR1 is SQVTM, CDR2 ANQGSEA, per germline. This CDR3 has 12 residues. J lost 4 bases, V lost 4 bases, and 2 bases had no gene match. The CDR3 reads CSVGTGEYEQYF. The DNA of the CDR3 is TGCAGCGTTGGGACAGGGGAGTACGAGCAGTACTTC.

The chain combines TRBV24-1 with TRBJ2-1; a weak D match, TRBD1 (5 bases). V was trimmed by 5 bases and J by 0 bases, leaving 10 bases between them. Germline CDR1 reads KGHDR; CDR2 reads SFDVKD. The CDR3 is made up of 15 amino acids. The CDR3 region has the DNA TGTGCCACCAGTGCTGGGGCTTTCTCCTACAATGAGCAGTTCTTC. It translates to CATSAGAFSYNEQFF.

This CDR3 reads CASKTGTGEEKLFF. The CDR3 coding sequence is TGTGCCAGCAAAACCGGGACAGGGGAAGAAAAACTGTTTTTT. The genes are TRBV6-5 and TRBJ1-4; 10 bases agree with TRBD1. J gave up 8 bases and V 7 bases, and 7 bases lay outside the gene matches. The CDR3 loop spans 14 amino acids. CDR1 and CDR2 (germline): MNHEY, SVGAGI.

The chain recombines TRBV6-5 with TRBJ2-7; weak D call: TRBD1 (6 bases). The ends were cut back, 0 bases at V and 1 base at J, with 13 bases in the middle. CDR1 and CDR2 (germline): MNHEY, SVGAGI. The CDR3 length is 16 residues. The CDR3 coding sequence is TGTGCCAGCAGTTACTCGGGGACAACCGGGTCCTACGAGCAGTACTTC. Translated: CASSYSGTTGSYEQYF.

The gene calls are TRBV27 and TRBJ2-7, with D possibly matching TRBD1 (6 bases). Trimming stripped 2 bases from V and 1 base from J, with 12 bases between. CDR3 length: 15 amino acids. The germline gives CDR1 MNHEY, CDR2 SMNVEV (reference sequence). CDR3 in amino acids: CASSLNGQGSYEQYF. Written as DNA, the CDR3 is TGTGCCAGCAGTTTAAATGGGCAGGGGTCCTACGAGCAGTACTTC.

This clone was recorded once. The rearrangement uses TRBV7-3 and TRBJ2-1, with TRBD1 identical over 9 bases. Germline loops: CDR1 SGHTA, CDR2 FQGTGA. Trimming cost V 5 bases and J 1 base; bases outside gene matches: 3. The length of the CDR3 is 15 residues. The CDR3 DNA follows: TGTGCCAGCAGCCTGGACAGGGGTTCCTACAATGAGCAGTTCTTC. This translates into CASSLDRGSYNEQFF.

The chain is built from TRBV28 and TRBJ1-2; 11 bases are a match to TRBD1. Germline V gene sequence: CDR1 MDHEN, CDR2 SYDVKM. J lost 3 bases, V lost 6 bases, and 6 bases had no gene match. The CDR3 is made up of 15 amino acids. As DNA, the CDR3 is TGTGCCAGCAGACTGGGACAGGGGGTCTACTATGGCTACACCTTC. It yields the protein CASRLGQGVYYGYTF.

The chain uses TRBV5-1 and TRBJ1-3; no firm D call. The CDR3 runs to 15 residues. Germline V lookup: CDR1 SGHRS, CDR2 YFSETQ. Deletions cut 0 bases from V and 0 bases from J, with 7 bases between. This CDR3 reads CASSLVADSGNTIYF. The CDR3 DNA reads TGCGCCAGCAGCTTGGTAGCTGACTCTGGAAACACCATATATTTT.

The chain's CDR3 is CASIEGDSQPQHF. In DNA form, the CDR3 reads TGTGCCAGCATAGAGGGGGATTCTCAGCCCCAGCATTTT. The rearrangement uses TRBV28 and TRBJ1-5, with D possibly TRBD1 on 6 matching bases. With 7 bases removed from V and 6 bases from J, the gap between germline ends came to 13 bases. From germline, CDR1 is MDHEN and CDR2 SYDVKM. The CDR3 contains 13 residues.

The V gene is TRBV28, the J gene TRBJ1-1; D is uncertain. Germline V gene sequence: CDR1 MDHEN, CDR2 SYDVKM. The CDR3 has 12 amino acids. This CDR3 reads CAVSLGNTEAFF. CDR3 DNA sequence: TGTGCAGTCAGCTTGGGCAACACTGAAGCTTTCTTT.

V usage is TRBV2 and J usage is TRBJ1-1, with D uncertain. Germline values: CDR1 SNHLY, CDR2 FYNNEI. CDR3 length equals 13 residues. The V gene lost 8 bases and the J gene lost 5 bases, with 15 bases spanning the gap. The CDR3, as DNA: TGTGCCAGCTTTGGTCTACCGGGGACTGAAGCTTTCTTT. Its translation: CASFGLPGTEAFF.

The J gene is TRBJ2-3, the V gene TRBV30, with TRBD2 matching over 11 bases. Germline CDR1 and CDR2: GTSNPN and SVGIG (reference sequence). CDR3 size: 15 residues. The V and J ends lost 0 bases and 4 bases, in that order; junction bases with no gene match: 3. The CDR3 DNA follows: TGTGCCTGGAGTGTACTAGCGGGAGCCTCAGATACGCAGTATTTT. This encodes CAWSVLAGASDTQYF.

The chain links TRBV11-2 to TRBJ1-4; 7 nucleotides agree with TRBD1. Looked up from germline, CDR1 is SGHAT and CDR2 is FQNNGV. With 4 bases clipped from V and 14 bases from J, the junction kept 7 bases outside the gene matches. The CDR3 spans 12 residues. CDR3 amino acids: CASSYTTGQLFF. For the CDR3, the DNA is TGTGCCAGCAGCTACACAACGGGACAGCTGTTTTTT.